The following is a TCR beta chain sequence with its context. Its antigen is currently unknown. The length of the CDR3 is 16 residues. V was shortened by 2 bases and J by 5 bases, with 18 bases between the two germline ends. The germline V gene encodes CDR1 MDHEN and CDR2 SYDVKM. This sample is drawn from a study of CD4 T cells in relation to SARS-CoV-2 and coronaviruses. Unexposed donor CD4+ T cells date from about 2010-2018, before the COVID-19 pandemic. Overall study findings and caveats: Compared with monoreactive clones, crossreactive clones showed significantly weaker SARS-CoV-2 expansion. The cross-reactivity analysis covered only spike protein, not other viral proteins. Memory recall responses, not primary responses primed in culture, are what the assay detects.

Naive and memory CD4+ T cell DNA was deep-sequenced without culture. Sequencing used immunoSEQ multiplex PCR; TCRdb keeps in-frame clones, though not all of them. The sample has about 59,000 clones; 75% to 90% are singletons. V and J are TRBV28 and TRBJ1-2; D is possibly TRBD1 (5 bases). The sequence was obtained from a human donor in good health. Sequenced sample: memory CD4+ T cells from PBMCs. As DNA, the CDR3 is TGTGCCAGCAGTTTACCCCCCCCTGGGGGACGATATGGCTACACCTTC. Protein: CASSLPPPGGRYGYTF.